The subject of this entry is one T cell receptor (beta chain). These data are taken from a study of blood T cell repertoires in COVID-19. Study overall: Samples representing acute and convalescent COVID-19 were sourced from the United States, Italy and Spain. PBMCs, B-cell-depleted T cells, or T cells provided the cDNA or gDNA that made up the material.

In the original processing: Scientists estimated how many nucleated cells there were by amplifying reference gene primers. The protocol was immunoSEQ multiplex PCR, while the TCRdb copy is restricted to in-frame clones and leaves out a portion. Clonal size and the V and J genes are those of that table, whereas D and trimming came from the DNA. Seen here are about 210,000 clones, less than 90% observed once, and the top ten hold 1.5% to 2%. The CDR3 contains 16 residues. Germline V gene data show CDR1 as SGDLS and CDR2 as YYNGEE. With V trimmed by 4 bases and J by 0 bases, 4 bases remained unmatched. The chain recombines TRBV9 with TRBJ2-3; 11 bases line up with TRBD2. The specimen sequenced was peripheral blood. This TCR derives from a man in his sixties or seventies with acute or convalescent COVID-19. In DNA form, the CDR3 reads TGTGCCAGCAGCCTTGGGACTAGCGGTAGCACAGATACGCAGTATTTT. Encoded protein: CASSLGTSGSTDTQYF.